This T cell receptor beta chain was retrieved from a study of molecular identifiers for immune sequencing clone quantification. The wider study: Replicate runs used RNA from about 20,000 or 100,000 naive CD8 cells, which was split five ways into aliquots, and four of those aliquots were then sequenced.

TCRdb called the PCR reads again in MiXCR, with one record for every CDR3 protein. The data contain about 320,000 distinct CDR3 sequences, roughly 24% of them seen just once; the ten biggest clones take up approximately 0.74%. Study-level results: Whereas naive cells kept under 1% of molecules in clones above 20 RNA copies, such clones held over 99% in effectors.

The table lists this clonotype with a count of one. Its antigen is not known. At one boundary the junction diverges from the germline segment, which might be a read error. The germline V gene encodes CDR1 DFQATT and CDR2 SNEGSKA (reference sequence). The CDR3 contains 17 residues. Sorted inputs of roughly 19,000 to 1,100,000 cells, with 10%, 30% or 50% RNA, yielded naive CD8 libraries. Sequencing input: naive CD8+ T cells from blood, with Jurkat cell RNA spiked in. The subset: FACS-sorted CD8+CD4-CCR7+CD45RA+ naive T cells. The gene calls are TRBV20-1 and TRBJ2-5, with D maybe TRBD2 (6 bases). The receptor was isolated from a human donor in good health. Some libraries in this study had Jurkat cell RNA spiked in. CDR3 sequence: CSATRAHSGLNQETQCF. The DNA of the CDR3 is TGCAGTGCCACCCGGGCCCACAGCGGACTAAACCAAGAGACCCAGTGCTTC.